A selection of T cell receptor beta chains follows, all from one sample in a study of blood T cell repertoires in COVID-19. The protocol was immunoSEQ multiplex PCR, while the TCRdb copy is restricted to in-frame clones and leaves out a portion. The sample lists roughly 260,000 clones, roughly 90% occurring once. The sample consisted of peripheral blood. The receptors shown here come from a woman aged 40 to 50 who had recovered from COVID-19. Each CDR3 is given with its conserved first and last residue. Each record gives: clone size, V gene, D gene, J gene, CDR3 protein, CDR3 DNA. D genes are given only for firm matches. Clone sizes are given selectively: once, few, many, or a class where the clone is expanded.

.	TRBV19	TRBD1	TRBJ2-4	CASSIDRGNIQYF	TGTGCCAGTAGTATTGACAGGGGTAACATTCAGTACTTC
.	TRBV18	TRBD1	TRBJ1-1	CASSPDRAPGGSTEAFF	TGTGCCAGCTCACCCGACAGGGCACCAGGGGGGAGCACTGAAGCTTTCTTT
.	TRBV29-1	TRBD1	TRBJ1-3	CSVGQGGSGNTIYF	TGCAGCGTTGGACAGGGCGGCTCTGGAAACACCATATATTTT
.	TRBV28	.	TRBJ2-7	CASTPGTHSYEQYF	TGTGCCAGCACCCCCGGGACACACTCCTACGAGCAGTACTTC
.	TRBV4-3	.	TRBJ2-7	CASSQDHASGEQYF	TGCGCCAGCAGCCAAGATCACGCCAGCGGAGAGCAGTACTTC
.	TRBV29-1	.	TRBJ1-1	CSSRGTEAFF	TGCAGCTCACGGGGAACGGAAGCTTTCTTT
few	TRBV5-1	.	TRBJ1-2	CASSLLEGPYGYTF	TGCGCCAGCAGCTTGTTGGAGGGTCCCTATGGCTACACCTTC
.	TRBV7-2	TRBD2	TRBJ2-3	CASSSVLAGGNTQYF	TGTGCCAGCAGCTCCGTGCTAGCGGGGGGGAATACGCAGTATTTT
.	TRBV28	.	TRBJ2-3	CASSLTRQADTQYF	TGTGCCAGCAGTTTAACCCGACAGGCGGATACGCAGTATTTT
.	TRBV7-3	.	TRBJ2-1	CASSDGASPTFF	TGTGCCAGCAGCGACGGAGCTAGCCCGACGTTCTTC
few	TRBV11-3	.	TRBJ1-2	CASSLGPTTAIYGYTF	TGTGCCAGCAGCTTAGGCCCTACGACAGCTATCTATGGCTACACCTTC
.	TRBV5-5	.	TRBJ2-1	CASSQSTIRGEQFF	TGTGCCAGCAGCCAATCTACGATTAGAGGTGAGCAGTTCTTC
.	TRBV9	TRBD1	TRBJ1-2	CASRKQGMANYGYTF	TGTGCCAGCAGGAAACAGGGGATGGCTAACTATGGCTACACCTTC
.	TRBV28	.	TRBJ2-3	CASSTEGTQYF	TGTGCCAGCAGTACCGAGGGTACGCAGTATTTT
.	TRBV16	TRBD1	TRBJ2-3	CASSQGQGSDTQYF	TGTGCCAGCAGCCAAGGACAGGGTTCAGATACGCAGTATTTT
few	TRBV7-8	.	TRBJ2-2	CASSSNRVLNTGELFF	TGTGCCAGCAGCTCGAACAGAGTCCTCAACACCGGGGAGCTGTTTTTT
.	TRBV2	.	TRBJ2-5	CASSEGRGIGETQYF	TGTGCCAGCAGTGAAGGGAGGGGAATAGGAGAGACCCAGTACTTC
.	TRBV11-3	.	TRBJ2-2	CASSSGYSYTGELFF	TGTGCCAGCAGCTCAGGGTACAGCTACACCGGGGAGCTGTTTTTT
.	TRBV19	.	TRBJ2-3	CASSIGGQMHRTDTQYF	TGTGCCAGTAGTATAGGCGGGCAGATGCACCGCACAGATACGCAGTATTTT
.	TRBV7-2	TRBD2	TRBJ2-2	CASRVAGVRTGELFF	TGTGCCAGCAGAGTAGCGGGAGTAAGGACCGGGGAGCTGTTTTTT
.	TRBV19	TRBD1	TRBJ1-2	CASSNTGTGIVRGYTF	TGTGCCAGTAGTAACACAGGGACAGGGATTGTGCGAGGCTACACCTTC
.	TRBV19	TRBD1	TRBJ1-1	CASSIPRTGLNTEAFF	TGTGCCAGTAGTATCCCCCGGACAGGGTTGAACACTGAAGCTTTCTTT
.	TRBV28	TRBD2	TRBJ2-7	CASSSGAGGPLYEQYF	TGTGCCAGCAGTTCAGGAGCGGGGGGGCCTCTATACGAGCAGTACTTC
.	TRBV7-8	TRBD1	TRBJ2-7	CASSLALRQGIYEQYF	TGTGCCAGCAGCTTAGCGCTGAGACAGGGGATATACGAGCAGTACTTC
.	TRBV6-2/TRBV6-3	TRBD1	TRBJ1-1	CASSYFPGQGAEAFF	TGTGCCAGCAGTTACTTCCCGGGACAGGGGGCTGAAGCTTTCTTT
.	TRBV2	TRBD2	TRBJ2-2	CASSPSGSVTGELFF	TGTGCCAGCAGTCCCAGCGGGAGTGTCACCGGGGAGCTGTTTTTT
.	TRBV30	.	TRBJ2-2	CAWRPDKIRHTGELFF	TGTGCCTGGAGACCGGACAAAATTAGGCACACCGGGGAGCTGTTTTTT
.	TRBV3-1/TRBV3-2	.	TRBJ2-3	CASSLLNTQYF	TGTGCCAGCAGCCTCCTTAATACGCAGTATTTT
.	TRBV7-3	TRBD1	TRBJ2-1	CASSLTRGQGRYNEQFF	TGTGCCAGCAGCTTAACAAGGGGACAGGGGCGGTACAATGAGCAGTTCTTC
.	TRBV24-1	TRBD2	TRBJ2-2	CATSAYPGLAGEVAGELFF	TGTGCCACCAGTGCCTACCCGGGACTAGCGGGAGAGGTGGCCGGGGAGCTGTTTTTT
.	TRBV5-6	.	TRBJ2-5	CASSWRAGKETQYF	TGTGCCAGCAGCTGGAGGGCAGGGAAAGAGACCCAGTACTTC